These T cell receptor beta chains were read from a single sample in a study of blood T cell repertoires in COVID-19. Produced via immunoSEQ multiplex PCR; TCRdb's table is partial and in-frame only. This table has fewer than 400,000 clones, just under 90% appearing once. Sequencing used PBMCs or T cells enriched from blood (not recorded which). Receptors were obtained from a woman younger than 45 who had recovered from COVID-19. Both conserved end residues are part of each CDR3. D genes are given only for firm matches. Clone sizes are given selectively: once, few, many, or a class where the clone is expanded.

J: TRBJ2-5
D: TRBD1
size: .
V: TRBV11-2
DNA: TGTGCCAGCAGCATCACCGGGACAGGGATGAAACAAGAGACCCAGTACTTC
CDR3: CASSITGTGMKQETQYF

J: TRBJ1-5
D: .
size: once
V: TRBV6-6
DNA: TGTGCCAGCAGACCCCAGGGATTGGATCAGCCCCAGCATTTT
CDR3: CASRPQGLDQPQHF

J: TRBJ1-2
D: TRBD1
size: few
V: TRBV30
DNA: TGTGCCTGGAGGGACGACCTTGCAACAGGGGGCGGATATGGCTACACCTTC
CDR3: CAWRDDLATGGGYGYTF

J: TRBJ2-3
D: TRBD1
size: .
V: TRBV12-5
DNA: TGTGCTAGCATGATAAGTACAGGGGTAAGCACAGATACGCAGTATTTT
CDR3: CASMISTGVSTDTQYF

J: TRBJ2-2
D: TRBD1
size: .
V: TRBV6-5
DNA: TGTGCCAGCACAATCACGACAGGGGCCACCGGGGAGCTGTTTTTT
CDR3: CASTITTGATGELFF

J: TRBJ1-4
D: TRBD1
size: .
V: TRBV4-2
DNA: TGTGCCAGCAGCCAACAGACAGGGGTAGATGAAAAACTGTTTTTT
CDR3: CASSQQTGVDEKLFF

J: TRBJ2-1
D: .
size: .
V: TRBV19
DNA: TGTGCCAGTAGTTCTCGGACTTTTTTAACCTCCTACAATGAGCAGTTCTTC
CDR3: CASSSRTFLTSYNEQFF

J: TRBJ2-1
D: .
size: .
V: TRBV7-3
DNA: TGTGCCAGCAGCTTATACCCGGGACTCTCGAGCTCCTACAATGAGCAGTTCTTC
CDR3: CASSLYPGLSSSYNEQFF

J: TRBJ1-4
D: .
size: .
V: TRBV18
DNA: TGTGCCAGCTCACAAGGGAATGTAGGGGTTATTGAAAAACTGTTTTTT
CDR3: CASSQGNVGVIEKLFF

J: TRBJ1-2
D: .
size: .
V: TRBV5-1
DNA: TGCGCCAGCAGCCCAATATCCGGTCCTAACTATGGCTACACCTTC
CDR3: CASSPISGPNYGYTF

J: TRBJ1-2
D: .
size: .
V: TRBV6-1
DNA: TGTGCCAGCAGTGAATCCCACACCTCTAACTATGGCTACACCTTC
CDR3: CASSESHTSNYGYTF

J: TRBJ1-6
D: .
size: once
V: TRBV9
DNA: TGTGCCAGCAGCGTAGTGGGAGACGGCTCTTCACCCCTCCACTTT
CDR3: CASSVVGDGSSPLHF

J: TRBJ1-2
D: .
size: .
V: TRBV6-5
DNA: TGTGCCAGCCGACGGGGGGCATTGGGGGCCTATGGCTACACCTTC
CDR3: CASRRGALGAYGYTF

J: TRBJ2-7
D: TRBD1
size: few
V: TRBV30
DNA: TGTGCCTGGAGTAAGGGACAGTACTACGAGCAGTACTTC
CDR3: CAWSKGQYYEQYF

J: TRBJ2-7
D: .
size: .
V: TRBV3-1/TRBV3-2
DNA: TGTGCCAGCAGCCCCGACGGACACTTCTCAAGTGAGCAGTACTTC
CDR3: CASSPDGHFSSEQYF

J: TRBJ2-7
D: .
size: .
V: TRBV12-3/TRBV12-4
DNA: TGTGCCAGCAGTCCCTTTCAGGCTGAGCAGTACTTC
CDR3: CASSPFQAEQYF

J: TRBJ2-3
D: TRBD2
size: .
V: TRBV10-3
DNA: TGTGCCATCAACAAGGGGAGCGGGGTTAGCACAGATACGCAGTATTTT
CDR3: CAINKGSGVSTDTQYF

J: TRBJ2-7
D: TRBD2
size: .
V: TRBV11-1
DNA: TGTGCCAGCAGCGCCCTCAGCGGGAGGGCCCTAGACGAGCAGTACTTC
CDR3: CASSALSGRALDEQYF

J: TRBJ2-7
D: .
size: .
V: TRBV12-3/TRBV12-4
DNA: TGTGCCAGCAGTTATCCAGGGGCCTACGAGCAGTACTTC
CDR3: CASSYPGAYEQYF

J: TRBJ2-3
D: TRBD2
size: once
V: TRBV7-2
DNA: TGTGCCAGCAGCTTAGATGGCGGGGGAGATACGCAGTATTTT
CDR3: CASSLDGGGDTQYF

J: TRBJ2-3
D: TRBD2
size: few
V: TRBV7-2
DNA: TGTGCCAGCAGCTTAGGGGGAGGGGTCCATACAGATACGCAGTATTTT
CDR3: CASSLGGGVHTDTQYF

J: TRBJ1-2
D: .
size: .
V: TRBV5-1
DNA: TGCGCCAGCAGCTCCACTAGGAGGGGCTACACCTTC
CDR3: CASSSTRRGYTF

J: TRBJ1-2
D: .
size: .
V: TRBV21-1
DNA: TGTGCCAGCCGGACAGGGGGCAACTATGGCTACACCTTC
CDR3: CASRTGGNYGYTF

J: TRBJ1-1
D: .
size: .
V: TRBV4-1
DNA: TGCGCCAGCAGCCAAGGTCCTGTGAACACTGAAGCTTTCTTT
CDR3: CASSQGPVNTEAFF

J: TRBJ2-1
D: .
size: .
V: TRBV7-2
DNA: TGTGCCAGCAGCTTCGGGGGTTACAATGAGCAGTTCTTC
CDR3: CASSFGGYNEQFF

J: TRBJ2-7
D: TRBD2
size: .
V: TRBV3-1/TRBV3-2
DNA: TGTGCCAGCAGCCAAGACGTCGCGGGAGCTCCCTACTTC
CDR3: CASSQDVAGAPYF

J: TRBJ1-2
D: .
size: .
V: TRBV29-1
DNA: TGCAGCGTTGAAGATGCAGGCGGCTACACCTTC
CDR3: CSVEDAGGYTF

J: TRBJ2-2
D: .
size: .
V: TRBV27
DNA: TGTGCCAGCAGTTTCCGGAAACTAGTCCCGCCCGGGGAGCTGTTTTTT
CDR3: CASSFRKLVPPGELFF

J: TRBJ1-1
D: .
size: .
V: TRBV24-1
DNA: TGTGCCACCAGTGATCCCGAAGGCGGAGTTTTCTTT
CDR3: CATSDPEGGVFF

J: TRBJ2-3
D: .
size: .
V: TRBV6-5
DNA: TGTGCCAGCAGCCAGGGAAAGTGGGAAACAGATACGCAGTATTTT
CDR3: CASSQGKWETDTQYF

J: TRBJ1-1
D: .
size: .
V: TRBV11-2
DNA: TGTGCCAGCAGCTTTAATCAGGGTACCTCTGAAGCTTTCTTT
CDR3: CASSFNQGTSEAFF

J: TRBJ2-5
D: TRBD2
size: .
V: TRBV3-1/TRBV3-2
DNA: TGTGCCAGCAGCCAAGGCGGACTAGCGGAAGAGACCCAGTACTTC
CDR3: CASSQGGLAEETQYF

J: TRBJ2-1
D: TRBD2
size: .
V: TRBV9
DNA: TGTGCCAGCAGCCCACTTAGCGGGGTCATCAACAATGAGCAGTTCTTC
CDR3: CASSPLSGVINNEQFF

J: TRBJ2-1
D: .
size: .
V: TRBV3-1/TRBV3-2
DNA: TGTGCCAGCAGCCAAGATCTGCCGGAGAGCTCCTACAATGAGCAGTTCTTC
CDR3: CASSQDLPESSYNEQFF

J: TRBJ2-7
D: TRBD2
size: .
V: TRBV6-1
DNA: TGTGCCAGCAGTGAGGGACTAGGACTCTACGAGCAGTACTTC
CDR3: CASSEGLGLYEQYF

J: TRBJ1-1
D: TRBD1
size: .
V: TRBV9
DNA: TGTGCCAGCAGCAGCCGGGACAGGGGAAACACTGAAGCTTTCTTT
CDR3: CASSSRDRGNTEAFF

J: TRBJ1-5
D: .
size: .
V: TRBV27
DNA: TGTGCCAGCAGGCCCCGCGGGACTCCGCACCAGCCCCAGCATTTT
CDR3: CASRPRGTPHQPQHF

J: TRBJ1-2
D: TRBD1
size: .
V: TRBV5-1
DNA: TGCGCCAGCAGCTTGGGGGACAGCAAAAACTATGGCTACACCTTC
CDR3: CASSLGDSKNYGYTF

J: TRBJ2-1
D: TRBD2
size: .
V: TRBV28
DNA: TGTGCCAGCAGTCCTAGCGGGAGTCCAAATGAGCAGTTCTTC
CDR3: CASSPSGSPNEQFF

J: TRBJ1-6
D: .
size: .
V: TRBV19
DNA: TGTGCCAGTAGGTACCGGCGACAATTATATTCACCCCTCCACTTT
CDR3: CASRYRRQLYSPLHF

J: TRBJ1-1
D: .
size: .
V: TRBV7-9
DNA: TGTGCCAGCAGCCCCAAGAGGAGACTGAACACTGAAGCTTTCTTT
CDR3: CASSPKRRLNTEAFF